In its sample, the clone carrying this T cell receptor beta chain was seen a few times. This specimen belongs to a study of blood T cell repertoires in COVID-19. Overall study context: COVID-19 samples from acute and convalescent phases originated in the United States, Italy and Spain. PBMCs, B-cell-depleted T cells, or T cells provided the cDNA or gDNA that made up the material.

Libraries were prepared by immunoSEQ multiplex PCR; TCRdb keeps only in-frame clonotypes and omits some of them. Here the sample spans tens of thousands of clones, about 78% being singletons. This clonotype was obtained from an elderly woman with acute or convalescent COVID-19. The specimen was peripheral blood.

DNA of the CDR3: TGTGCCAGCAGCTCAACCGGGACAGGGGTGGAAAAACTGTTTTTT. Translated: CASSSTGTGVEKLFF. V usage is TRBV28 and J usage is TRBJ1-4; TRBD1 matches at 10 bases. In germline, CDR1 is MDHEN, CDR2 SYDVKM. Trimming cost V 6 bases and J 8 bases; bases outside gene matches: 9. The CDR3 is 15 amino acids.